This TCR beta chain emerged from a study of glioma-infiltrating T cells after dendritic cell vaccination. Study background: Autologous tumor lysate was loaded overnight onto monocyte-derived dendritic cells grown seven to eight days with IL-4 and GM-CSF.

This clone was picked up one time. The antigen remains unidentified. Time point denoted: after dendritic cell vaccination, including at tumor progression/relapse. Germline V gene data show CDR1 as MNHNY and CDR2 as SVGAGI (reference sequence). The CDR3 is 13 amino acids. Trimming took 6 bases from V and 6 from J; bases not matched to a gene: 5. Amplification used 60 V beta primers and 13 J beta primers. Assay: immunoSEQ multiplex PCR; the TCRdb copy retains only in-frame clones and omits some. The table includes roughly 100,000 clones, 90% detected once. Findings of the study overall: Patients with more pretreatment TILs had longer time to progression and survival.

The rearrangement joins TRBV6-6 to TRBJ2-4; TRBD2 aligns across 7 bases. The sequencing used blood, collected after dendritic cell vaccination. This clonotype was sampled from a human donor with glioblastoma. The CDR3 spells CASSRAGVNIQYF. The DNA for the CDR3 is TGTGCCAGCAGCCGGGCGGGGGTAAACATTCAGTACTTC.